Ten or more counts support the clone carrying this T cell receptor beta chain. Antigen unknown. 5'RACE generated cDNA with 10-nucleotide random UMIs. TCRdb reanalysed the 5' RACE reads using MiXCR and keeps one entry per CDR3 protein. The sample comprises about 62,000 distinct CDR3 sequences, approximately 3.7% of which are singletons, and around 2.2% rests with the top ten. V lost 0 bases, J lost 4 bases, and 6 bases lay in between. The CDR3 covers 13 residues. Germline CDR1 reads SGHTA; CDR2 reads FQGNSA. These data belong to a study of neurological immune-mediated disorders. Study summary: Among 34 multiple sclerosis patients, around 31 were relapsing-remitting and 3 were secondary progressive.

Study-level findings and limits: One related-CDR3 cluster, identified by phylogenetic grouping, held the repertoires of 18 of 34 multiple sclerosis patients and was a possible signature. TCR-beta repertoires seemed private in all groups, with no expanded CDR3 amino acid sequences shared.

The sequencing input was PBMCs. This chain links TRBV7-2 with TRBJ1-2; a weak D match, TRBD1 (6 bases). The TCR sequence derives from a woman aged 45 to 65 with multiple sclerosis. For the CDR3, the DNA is TGTGCCAGCAGCTTAGCAGGGGGCTATGGCTACACCTTC. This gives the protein CASSLAGGYGYTF.